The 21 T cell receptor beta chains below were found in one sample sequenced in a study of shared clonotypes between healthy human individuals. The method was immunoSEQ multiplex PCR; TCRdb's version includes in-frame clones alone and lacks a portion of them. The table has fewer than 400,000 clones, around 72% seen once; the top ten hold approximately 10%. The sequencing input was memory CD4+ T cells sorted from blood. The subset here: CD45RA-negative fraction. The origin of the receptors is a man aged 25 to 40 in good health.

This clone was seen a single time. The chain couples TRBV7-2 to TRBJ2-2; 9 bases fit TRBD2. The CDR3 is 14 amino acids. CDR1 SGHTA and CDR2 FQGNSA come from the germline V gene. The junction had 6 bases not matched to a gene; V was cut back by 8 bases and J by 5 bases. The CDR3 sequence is CASAGGPGTGELFF. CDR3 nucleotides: TGTGCCAGCGCGGGAGGGCCGGGGACCGGGGAGCTGTTTTTT.

This chain's CDR3 is CASSRGQGTSYEQYF. CDR3 sequence (DNA): TGCGCCAGCAGCCGCGGACAGGGGACGTCCTACGAGCAGTACTTC. The gene calls are TRBV4-3 and TRBJ2-7; 9 bases fit TRBD1. From germline, CDR1 is LGHNA and CDR2 YSLEER. V lost 4 bases to trimming and J lost 1 base; unmatched junction nucleotides: 5. The CDR3 has 15 residues.

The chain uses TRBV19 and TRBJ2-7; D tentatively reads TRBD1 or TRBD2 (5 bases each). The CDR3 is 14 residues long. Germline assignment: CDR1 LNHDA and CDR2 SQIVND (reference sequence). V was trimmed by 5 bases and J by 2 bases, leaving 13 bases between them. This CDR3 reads CASSPQGEAYEQYF. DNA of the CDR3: TGTGCCAGTAGTCCGCAGGGAGAAGCCTACGAGCAGTACTTC.

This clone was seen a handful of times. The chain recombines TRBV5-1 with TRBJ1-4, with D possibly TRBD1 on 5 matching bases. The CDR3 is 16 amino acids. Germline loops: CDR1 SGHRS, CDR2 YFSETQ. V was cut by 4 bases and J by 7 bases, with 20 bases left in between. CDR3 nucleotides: TGCGCCAGCAGCCTCCTGAACGGGCAGGGCGGTGAAAAACTGTTTTTT. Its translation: CASSLLNGQGGEKLFF.

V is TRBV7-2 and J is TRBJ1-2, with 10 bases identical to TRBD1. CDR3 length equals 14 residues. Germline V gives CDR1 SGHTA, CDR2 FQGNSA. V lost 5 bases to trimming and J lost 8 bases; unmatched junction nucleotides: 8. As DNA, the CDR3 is TGTGCCAGCAGCCGTATGGGGGACAGGGGAGGCTACACCTTC. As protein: CASSRMGDRGGYTF.

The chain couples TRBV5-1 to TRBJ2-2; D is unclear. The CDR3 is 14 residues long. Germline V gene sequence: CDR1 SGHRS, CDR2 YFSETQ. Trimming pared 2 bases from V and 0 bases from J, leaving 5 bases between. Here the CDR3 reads CASSFLANTGELFF. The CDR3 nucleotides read TGCGCCAGCAGCTTTTTGGCGAACACCGGGGAGCTGTTTTTT.

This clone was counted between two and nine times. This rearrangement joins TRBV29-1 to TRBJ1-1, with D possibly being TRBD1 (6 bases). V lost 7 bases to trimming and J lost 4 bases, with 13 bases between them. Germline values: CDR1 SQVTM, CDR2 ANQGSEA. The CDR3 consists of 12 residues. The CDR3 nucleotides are TGCAGCGCCGGTCGGGGGCCCACTGAAGCTTTCTTT. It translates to CSAGRGPTEAFF.

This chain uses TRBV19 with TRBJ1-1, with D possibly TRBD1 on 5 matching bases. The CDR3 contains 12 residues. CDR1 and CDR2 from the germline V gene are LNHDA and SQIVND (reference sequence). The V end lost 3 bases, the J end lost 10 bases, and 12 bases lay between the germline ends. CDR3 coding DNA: TGTGCCAGTAGTATCGGGCCGGGGGGAGCTTTCTTT. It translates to CASSIGPGGAFF.

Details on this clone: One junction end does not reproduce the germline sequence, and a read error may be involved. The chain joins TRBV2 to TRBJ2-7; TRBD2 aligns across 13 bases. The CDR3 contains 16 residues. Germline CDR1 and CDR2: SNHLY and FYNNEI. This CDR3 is CACSGESGLAGSEQYF. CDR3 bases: TGTGCCTGCAGCGGGGAATCGGGACTAGCGGGGAGCGAGCAGTACTTC.

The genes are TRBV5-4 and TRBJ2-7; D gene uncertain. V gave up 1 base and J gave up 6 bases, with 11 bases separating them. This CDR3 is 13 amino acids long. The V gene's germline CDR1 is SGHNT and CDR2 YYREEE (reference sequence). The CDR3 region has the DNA TGTGCCAGCAGCTTGCCAGGCATGGGCGAGCAGTACTTC. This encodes CASSLPGMGEQYF.

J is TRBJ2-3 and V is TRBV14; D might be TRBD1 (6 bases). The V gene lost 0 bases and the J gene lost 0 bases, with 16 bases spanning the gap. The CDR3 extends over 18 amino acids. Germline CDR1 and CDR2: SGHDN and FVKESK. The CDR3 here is CASSQDFRGHYSTDTQYF. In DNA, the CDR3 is TGTGCCAGCAGCCAAGACTTTCGGGGACACTATAGCACAGATACGCAGTATTTT.

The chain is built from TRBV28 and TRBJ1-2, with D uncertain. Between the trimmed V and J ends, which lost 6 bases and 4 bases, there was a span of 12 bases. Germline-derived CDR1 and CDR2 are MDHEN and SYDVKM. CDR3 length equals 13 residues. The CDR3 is CASSPPEAYGYTF. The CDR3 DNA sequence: TGTGCCAGCAGCCCTCCGGAGGCCTATGGCTACACCTTC.

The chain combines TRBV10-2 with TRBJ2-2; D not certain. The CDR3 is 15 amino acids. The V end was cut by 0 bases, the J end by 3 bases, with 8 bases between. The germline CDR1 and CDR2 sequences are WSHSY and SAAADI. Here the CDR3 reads CASSESMAYTGELFF. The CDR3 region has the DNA TGCGCCAGCAGTGAGTCGATGGCGTACACCGGGGAGCTGTTTTTT.

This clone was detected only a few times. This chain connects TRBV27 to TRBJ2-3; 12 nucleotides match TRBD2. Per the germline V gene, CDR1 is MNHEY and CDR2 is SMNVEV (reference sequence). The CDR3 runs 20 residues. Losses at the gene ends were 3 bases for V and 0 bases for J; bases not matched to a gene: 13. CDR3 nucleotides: TGTGCCAGCAGTTTTGGTCGCCCCGCTAGCGGGAGGGCTAGCACAGATACGCAGTATTTT. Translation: CASSFGRPASGRASTDTQYF.

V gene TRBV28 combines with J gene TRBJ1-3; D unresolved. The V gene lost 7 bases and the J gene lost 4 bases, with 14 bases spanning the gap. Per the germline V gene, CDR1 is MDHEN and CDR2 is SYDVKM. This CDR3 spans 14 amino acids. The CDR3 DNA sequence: TGTGCCAGCATAGAAGGACGGTTCGGAAACACCATATATTTT. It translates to CASIEGRFGNTIYF.

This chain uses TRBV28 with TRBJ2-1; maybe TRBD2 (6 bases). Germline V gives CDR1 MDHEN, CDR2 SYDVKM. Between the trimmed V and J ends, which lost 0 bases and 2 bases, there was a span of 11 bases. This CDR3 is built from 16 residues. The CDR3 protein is CASSLWREGTYNEQFF. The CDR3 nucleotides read TGTGCCAGCAGTTTATGGCGGGAAGGTACCTACAATGAGCAGTTCTTC.

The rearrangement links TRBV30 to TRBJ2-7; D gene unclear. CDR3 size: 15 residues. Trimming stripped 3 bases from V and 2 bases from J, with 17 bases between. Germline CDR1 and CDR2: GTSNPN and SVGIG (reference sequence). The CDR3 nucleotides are TGTGCCTGGAGACTTGGGCATATTGGCACCTACGAGCAGTACTTC. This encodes CAWRLGHIGTYEQYF.

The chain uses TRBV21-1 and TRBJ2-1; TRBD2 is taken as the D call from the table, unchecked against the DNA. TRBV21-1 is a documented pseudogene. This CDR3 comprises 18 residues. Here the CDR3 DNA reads TGTGCCAGCAGCCCCCCCGGGGAGCGGACGAGCTCCTACAATGAGCAGTTCTTC. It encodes CASSPPGERTSSYNEQFF.

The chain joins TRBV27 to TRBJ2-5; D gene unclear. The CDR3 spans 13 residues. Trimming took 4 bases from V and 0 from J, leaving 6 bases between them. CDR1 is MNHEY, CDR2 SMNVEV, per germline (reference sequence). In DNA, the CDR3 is TGTGCCAGCAGTTCGTTGTACCAAGAGACCCAGTACTTC. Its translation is CASSSLYQETQYF.

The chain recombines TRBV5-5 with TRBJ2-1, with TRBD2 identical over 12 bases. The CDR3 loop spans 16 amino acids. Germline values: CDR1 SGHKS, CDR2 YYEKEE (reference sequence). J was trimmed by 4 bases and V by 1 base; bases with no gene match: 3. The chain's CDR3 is CASSLRGLAGYNEQFF. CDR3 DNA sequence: TGTGCCAGCAGCTTGCGAGGACTAGCGGGATACAATGAGCAGTTCTTC.

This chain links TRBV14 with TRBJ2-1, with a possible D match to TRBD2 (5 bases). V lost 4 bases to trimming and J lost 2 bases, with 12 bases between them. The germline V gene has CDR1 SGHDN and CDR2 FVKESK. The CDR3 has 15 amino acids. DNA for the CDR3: TGTGCCAGCAGCCTAAAGCGGCCTCCCTACAATGAGCAGTTCTTC. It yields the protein CASSLKRPPYNEQFF.